This T cell receptor beta chain was recovered during a study of T cell repertoires in cytomegalovirus infection. As for the study in general: The authors used CMV epitopes that were HLA-C-restricted (recently identified) and HLA-B-restricted (well studied). CMV infection plus the matching HLA type was flagged by public TCR beta signatures. The study, taken as a whole, reports: HLA-C-restricted TCR beta clonotypes specific for CMV led the ex vivo response. There were carriers of CMV plus the relevant HLA, and cumulative public TCR beta family frequency identified them.

The V end lost 3 bases, the J end lost 8 bases, and 11 bases lay between the germline ends. The germline gives CDR1 DFQATT, CDR2 SNEGSKA (reference sequence). The CDR3 length is 12 residues. One entry per CDR3 protein results from TCRdb running MiXCR on the reads. Counted here are about 310,000 distinct CDR3 sequences, 20% to 30% occurring once; the ten biggest clones make up about an eighth. On this clonotype: The antigen remains undetermined.

The sequence derives from a human donor in good health (CMV status not recorded). Some clones in this sample may be carry-over from other donors' samples. The chain joins TRBV20-1 to TRBJ2-1, with D possibly being TRBD2 (5 bases). The source was cultured PBMCs, collected from culture after CMV antigen stimulation. DNA for the CDR3: TGCAGTGCTAGCGTAGCGCTGCATGAGCAGTTCTTC. This encodes CSASVALHEQFF.